This passage covers 28 T cell receptor beta chains from one sample sequenced in a study of long-term antiretroviral therapy in people with HIV. The assay used was immunoSEQ (version v3.0), run at survey level. The table came from immunoSEQ multiplex PCR; TCRdb's copy has only in-frame clones and leaves some out. The sample shows 30,000 to 35,000 clones, 94% of them seen only once. This sample comprised unsorted PBMCs, obtained more than 5 years after starting antiretroviral therapy. The receptors derive from a woman aged 45-65 years with HIV.

V gene TRBV19 combines with J gene TRBJ2-5; no clear D. The germline gives CDR1 LNHDA, CDR2 SQIVND (reference sequence). Deletions cut 5 bases from V and 1 base from J, with 8 bases between. The CDR3 totals 13 residues. CDR3 residues: CASSDGLQETQYF. The CDR3 DNA follows: TGTGCCAGTAGTGATGGGCTCCAAGAGACCCAGTACTTC.

The rearrangement uses TRBV4-2 and TRBJ2-1; 15 positions agree with TRBD2. The trim removed 4 bases at V and 0 bases at J, leaving 7 bases unmatched. Germline V lookup: CDR1 LGHNA, CDR2 YNFKEQ. The length of the CDR3 is 19 residues. The CDR3 reads CASSPGLAGGQSSYNEQFF. In DNA, the CDR3 is TGTGCCAGCAGCCCGGGACTAGCGGGGGGACAAAGCTCCTACAATGAGCAGTTCTTC.

This chain joins TRBV7-2 and TRBJ2-2; D is unclear. The CDR3 spans 13 residues. Trimming took 1 base from V and 7 from J, leaving 7 bases between them. From germline, CDR1 is SGHTA and CDR2 FQGNSA. CDR3 sequence (DNA): TGTGCCAGCAGCTTAGAGCCGGACGGGGAGCTGTTTTTT. This translates into CASSLEPDGELFF. Full variable domain (missing parts from reference TRBV7-2 and TRBJ2-2): GAGVSQSPSNKVTEKGKDVELRCDPISGHTALYWYRQSLGQGLEFLIYFQGNSAPDKSGLPSDRFSAERTGGSVSTLTIQRTQQEDSAVYLCASSLEPDGELFFGEGSRLTVL.

The J gene is TRBJ1-6, the V gene TRBV10-3; D remains unclear. Per the germline V gene, CDR1 is ENHRY and CDR2 is SYGVKD. The length of the CDR3 is 14 residues. The ends were cut back, 0 bases at V and 9 bases at J, with 9 bases in the middle. Here the CDR3 DNA reads TGTGCCATCAGTGAGTCGCAAGGGATTTCACCCCTCCACTTT. Its protein is CAISESQGISPLHF.

The chain combines TRBV5-1 with TRBJ2-6, with D possibly being TRBD1 (5 bases). Trimming stripped 0 bases from V and 15 bases from J, with 16 bases between. This CDR3 is 14 amino acids long. From germline, CDR1 is SGHRS and CDR2 YFSETQ. The CDR3 protein is CASSLESQGRDLTF. As DNA, the CDR3 is TGCGCCAGCAGCTTGGAGAGTCAGGGAAGAGACCTGACTTTC. The whole variable domain, remainder taken from reference TRBV5-1 and TRBJ2-6, is KAGVTQTPRYLIKTRGQQVTLSCSPISGHRSVSWYQQTPGQGLQFLFEYFSETQRNKGNFPGRFSGRQFSNSRSEMNVSTLELGDSALYLCASSLESQGRDLTFGAGSRLTVL.

The genes are TRBV5-1 and TRBJ2-7, with 8 bases matching TRBD1. The CDR3 consists of 14 residues. Germline assignment: CDR1 SGHRS and CDR2 YFSETQ. The V gene end was trimmed by 3 bases and the J gene end by 6 bases; junction bases not matched to a gene: 8. CDR3 residues: CASSWETGAGEQYF. The CDR3 DNA follows: TGCGCCAGCAGCTGGGAGACAGGGGCGGGCGAGCAGTACTTC.

The CDR3 loop is CASSEGTVLSYEQYF. In nucleotides, the CDR3 is TGTGCCAGTAGTGAGGGGACAGTTCTATCCTACGAGCAGTACTTC. This chain uses TRBV19 with TRBJ2-7, with 7 bases lining up with TRBD1. The germline V gene has CDR1 LNHDA and CDR2 SQIVND (reference sequence). This CDR3 comprises 15 residues. Trimming removed 5 bases from V and 1 base from J; junction bases left unmatched: 8.

V gene TRBV5-1 combines with J gene TRBJ2-7, with a tentative D call TRBD1 (7 bases). The V gene lost 4 bases and the J gene lost 7 bases, with 21 bases spanning the gap. Germline values: CDR1 SGHRS, CDR2 YFSETQ. This CDR3 contains 15 residues. The CDR3 DNA is TGCGCCAGCAGCGGCTACAGGGGCTCAGGGGGGGAGCAGTACTTC. The encoded protein is CASSGYRGSGGEQYF.

This clone was observed a single time. J is TRBJ1-2 and V is TRBV18; TRBD1 might be the D (5 bases). Germline-derived CDR1 and CDR2 are KGHSH and LQKENI. V was shortened by 1 base and J by 4 bases, with 19 bases between the two germline ends. This CDR3 is 17 amino acids long. The CDR3 is CASSPRDPAGTSYGYTF. The CDR3 DNA sequence: TGTGCCAGCTCACCACGGGACCCCGCAGGGACTTCCTATGGCTACACCTTC.

The V call is TRBV5-6, the J call TRBJ2-5; D may be TRBD2 (5 bases). CDR3 length: 13 amino acids. The germline V and J ends were trimmed by 4 bases and 5 bases, with 12 bases remaining between them. Germline CDR1 is SGHDT and CDR2 is YYEEEE. CDR3 nucleotides: TGTGCCAGCAGCCCGGCGGCTAGCGAGACCCAGTACTTC. It codes for CASSPAASETQYF.

The gene calls are TRBV7-8 and TRBJ2-7; tentatively, D is TRBD1 or TRBD2 (5 bases each). Trimming shortened V by 4 bases and J by 0 bases, and 10 bases separated the two germline ends. Per the germline V gene, CDR1 is SGHVS and CDR2 is FQNEAQ. The CDR3 contains 14 residues. This CDR3 is CASSYPGSSYEQYF. The CDR3 nucleotides are TGTGCCAGCAGCTACCCAGGGAGCTCCTACGAGCAGTACTTC.

The gene calls are TRBV5-6 and TRBJ2-1, with D unresolved. Germline V gives CDR1 SGHDT, CDR2 YYEEEE. The CDR3 totals 12 residues. V shed 1 base and J shed 4 bases, with 3 bases lying between them. The CDR3 DNA is TGTGCCAGCAGCTTGTATTACAATGAGCAGTTCTTC. This translates into CASSLYYNEQFF.

This clone was detected only once. The chain combines TRBV2 with TRBJ1-6, with a possible D match to TRBD1 (6 bases). Germline CDR1 SNHLY, CDR2 FYNNEI. V was pared by 3 bases and J by 7 bases, with 7 bases between. This CDR3 is built from 13 residues. CDR3 residues: CASSEGANSPLHF. In DNA, the CDR3 is TGTGCCAGCAGTGAGGGGGCCAATTCACCCCTCCACTTT.

V usage is TRBV5-1 and J usage is TRBJ2-1; 11 positions match TRBD1. This CDR3 region has 13 residues. V gave up 3 bases and J gave up 9 bases; unmatched junction bases: 2. Germline V gene sequence: CDR1 SGHRS, CDR2 YFSETQ. The chain's CDR3 is CASSWGTGGEQFF. The CDR3 DNA sequence: TGCGCCAGCAGCTGGGGGACAGGGGGTGAGCAGTTCTTC.

The gene calls are TRBV4-1 and TRBJ2-1; possibly TRBD2 for D (5 bases). Germline V gives CDR1 MGHRA, CDR2 YSYEKL. The CDR3 is made up of 14 amino acids. V dropped 0 bases and J dropped 5 bases, with 8 bases sitting between them. CDR3 DNA: TGCGCCAGCAGCCAAGAGAGAGGGAACAATGAGCAGTTCTTC. This translates into CASSQERGNNEQFF.

The chain has TRBV6-1 and TRBJ1-5, with D possibly TRBD1 on 5 matching bases. Per germline, CDR1 MNHNS and CDR2 SASEGT. Trimming took off 3 bases at V and 2 bases at J, with 11 bases between the two ends. CDR3 length: 15 amino acids. The chain's CDR3 is CASSDDSLGNQPQHF. Here the CDR3 DNA reads TGTGCCAGCAGTGACGACAGTCTCGGCAATCAGCCCCAGCATTTT.

The V gene is TRBV9, the J gene TRBJ1-1; D uncertain. Germline CDR1 SGDLS, CDR2 YYNGEE. The length of the CDR3 is 16 residues. V lost 4 bases, J lost 2 bases, and 18 bases lay in between. The CDR3 region has the DNA TGTGCCAGCAGCCCTAAAGCGACCACCCTTAACACTGAAGCTTTCTTT. Amino acid sequence: CASSPKATTLNTEAFF.

V usage is TRBV7-8 and J usage is TRBJ1-1, with D maybe TRBD1 (5 bases). The CDR3 loop spans 12 amino acids. V lost 5 bases and J 5 bases, leaving 9 bases between the germline ends. Germline values: CDR1 SGHVS, CDR2 FQNEAQ. The CDR3 DNA sequence: TGTGCCAGCAGCCCGGGGGTAACTGAAGCTTTCTTT. Amino acid sequence: CASSPGVTEAFF.

V gene TRBV11-1 combines with J gene TRBJ2-5; tentatively, D is TRBD1 or TRBD2 (6 bases each). Trimming stripped 1 base from V and 5 bases from J, with 11 bases between. This CDR3 has 14 residues. Germline lookup yields CDR1 SGHAT and CDR2 FQDESV (reference sequence). DNA of the CDR3: TGTGCCAGCAGCTTAGGGGGGGCTGGGGAGACCCAGTACTTC. Translating it yields CASSLGGAGETQYF.

This clone was seen just once. The chain uses TRBV6-6 and TRBJ1-1, with 9 nucleotides matching TRBD1. This CDR3 has 14 residues. Germline V gene lookup returns CDR1 MNHNY and CDR2 SVGAGI (reference sequence). The junction had 4 bases not matched to a gene; V was cut back by 8 bases and J by 0 bases. The CDR3 DNA reads as TGTGCCAGCCGTACAGGGGGCGTGAACACTGAAGCTTTCTTT. Translated, it gives CASRTGGVNTEAFF.

The CDR3 sequence is CASSDGQQHSPLHF. The CDR3 DNA reads as TGTGCCAGCAGTGACGGGCAGCAGCATTCACCCCTCCACTTT. The chain recombines TRBV6-4 with TRBJ1-6; D remains unclear. The CDR3 length is 14 residues. Germline CDR1 is MRHNA and CDR2 is SNTAGT. Trimming left V 2 bases short and J 8 bases short, with 10 bases between.

This sequence joins TRBV19 and TRBJ2-6; D perhaps matches TRBD1 (6 bases). Trimming took off 6 bases at V and 2 bases at J, with 23 bases between the two ends. This CDR3 has 19 amino acids. Germline V gives CDR1 LNHDA, CDR2 SQIVND (reference sequence). CDR3 loop: CASSQGYRANSPGANVLTF. The CDR3 bases are TGTGCCAGTAGCCAGGGATACAGGGCCAATTCACCTGGGGCCAACGTCCTGACTTTC.

This chain uses TRBV19 with TRBJ2-7, with TRBD1 matching 8 bases. CDR1 is LNHDA and CDR2 is SQIVND in the germline V gene (reference sequence). V gave up 4 bases and J gave up 6 bases; unmatched junction bases: 8. The CDR3 has 14 residues. CDR3: CASSTPDRVGEQYF. CDR3 nucleotide sequence: TGTGCCAGTAGTACCCCGGACAGGGTGGGCGAGCAGTACTTC.

V is TRBV27 and J is TRBJ1-3; D is unclear. This CDR3 spans 14 amino acids. V was shortened by 5 bases and J by 0 bases, with 8 bases between the two germline ends. CDR1 and CDR2 (germline): MNHEY, SMNVEV (reference sequence). CDR3 sequence (DNA): TGTGCCAGCAGTAGCCATGGCTCTGGAAACACCATATATTTT. Translating gives CASSSHGSGNTIYF.

The rearrangement uses TRBV6-5 and TRBJ1-6; D ambiguous. CDR1 and CDR2 from the germline V gene are MNHEY and SVGAGI. V shed 6 bases and J shed 9 bases, with 15 bases lying between them. There are 14 residues in the CDR3. The CDR3 DNA is TGTGCCAGCAGCCCACAGTTTCGGGGTTCACCCCTCCACTTT. This encodes CASSPQFRGSPLHF.

The CDR3 DNA follows: TGTGCCAGCAGCCCTACCCCGGACAGGGGAGGCTACACCTTC. It codes for CASSPTPDRGGYTF. The rearrangement joins TRBV5-4 to TRBJ1-2; 9 bases map to TRBD1. This CDR3 is 14 amino acids long. Germline V CDR1 and CDR2: SGHNT, YYREEE (reference sequence). The V and J ends lost 4 bases and 8 bases, in that order; junction bases with no gene match: 9.

The V call is TRBV7-3, the J call TRBJ2-5, with D unresolved. Trimming left V 3 bases short and J 2 bases short, with 10 bases between. The CDR3 spans 14 residues. Per the germline V gene, CDR1 is SGHTA and CDR2 is FQGTGA. The CDR3 reads CASSLFGAQETQYF. The CDR3 DNA is TGTGCCAGCAGCTTGTTCGGAGCGCAAGAGACCCAGTACTTC.

The chain has TRBV6-5 and TRBJ1-1, with 9 nucleotides matching TRBD1. Germline trimming cut 8 bases from V and 0 bases from J; bases unmatched to any gene: 4. The CDR3 has 14 residues. CDR1 is MNHEY and CDR2 is SVGAGI in the germline V gene. CDR3 sequence reads: CASRTGGVNTEAFF. CDR3 DNA sequence: TGTGCCAGCCGTACAGGGGGCGTGAACACTGAAGCTTTCTTT.